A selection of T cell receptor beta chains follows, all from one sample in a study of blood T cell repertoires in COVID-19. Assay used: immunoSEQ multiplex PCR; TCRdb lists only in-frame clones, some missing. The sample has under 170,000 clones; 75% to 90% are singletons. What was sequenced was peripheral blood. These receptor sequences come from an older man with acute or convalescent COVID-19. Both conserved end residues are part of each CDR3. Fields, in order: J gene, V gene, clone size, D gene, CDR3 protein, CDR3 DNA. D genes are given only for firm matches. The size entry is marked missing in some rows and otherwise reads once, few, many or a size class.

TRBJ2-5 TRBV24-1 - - CATSDLRSRGETQYF TGTGCCACCAGTGATTTAAGAAGCAGGGGTGAGACCCAGTACTTC
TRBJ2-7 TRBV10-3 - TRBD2 CAISGGLAGEGGTYEQYF TGTGCCATCAGTGGAGGGCTAGCGGGAGAGGGGGGGACCTACGAGCAGTACTTC
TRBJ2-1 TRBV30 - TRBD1 CAWSVPGQGSGNEQFF TGTGCCTGGAGTGTCCCGGGACAGGGGTCCGGTAATGAGCAGTTCTTC
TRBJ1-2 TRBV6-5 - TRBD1 CASSGTASPNYGYTF TGTGCCAGCAGCGGGACAGCGAGTCCTAACTATGGCTACACCTTC
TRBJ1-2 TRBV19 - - CASSTQGLHYGYTF TGTGCCAGTAGTACCCAGGGCCTGCACTATGGCTACACCTTC
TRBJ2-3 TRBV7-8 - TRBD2 CASSLVAGGPVDTQYF TGTGCCAGCAGCTTAGTAGCGGGGGGGCCCGTAGATACGCAGTATTTT
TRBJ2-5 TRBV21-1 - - CASGLAGGPGETQYF TGTGCCAGCGGATTAGCGGGAGGGCCGGGAGAGACCCAGTACTTC
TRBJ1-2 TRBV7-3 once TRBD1 CASSSRDRGRARYGYTF TGTGCCAGCAGCTCTCGGGACAGGGGGCGCGCTCGGTATGGCTACACCTTC
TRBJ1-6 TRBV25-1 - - CASSEQGNSPLHF TGTGCCAGCAGTGAACAGGGGAATTCACCCCTCCACTTT
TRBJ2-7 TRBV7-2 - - CASSATRSVHEQYF TGTGCCAGCAGCGCTACTCGGAGCGTCCACGAGCAGTACTTC
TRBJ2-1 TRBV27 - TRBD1 CASSLQDRLFF TGTGCCAGCAGTTTGCAGGACAGGCTGTTCTTC
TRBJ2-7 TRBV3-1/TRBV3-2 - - CASSPRDIPYEQYF TGTGCCAGCAGCCCCCGGGACATCCCCTACGAGCAGTACTTC
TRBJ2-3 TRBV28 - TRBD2 CASSLGTRNTQYF TGTGCCAGCAGTTTAGGGACTAGGAATACGCAGTATTTT
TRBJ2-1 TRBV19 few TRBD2 CASSIGRIAGAHNEQFF TGTGCCAGTAGTATCGGCCGAATAGCGGGGGCCCACAATGAGCAGTTCTTC
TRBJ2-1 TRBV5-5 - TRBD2 CASIHSGRPNEQFF TGTGCCAGCATCCATAGCGGGAGGCCCAATGAGCAGTTCTTC
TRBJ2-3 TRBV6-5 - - CASSYSSVSTDTQYF TGTGCCAGCAGTTACTCTAGCGTAAGCACAGATACGCAGTATTTT
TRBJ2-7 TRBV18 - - CASSPLVTSSYEQYF TGTGCCAGCTCACCTCTCGTCACAAGCTCCTACGAGCAGTACTTC
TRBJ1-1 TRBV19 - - CASSIKRRGTEAFF TGTGCCAGTAGTATAAAGAGAAGGGGGACTGAAGCTTTCTTT
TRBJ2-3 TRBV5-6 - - CASSPRLDTQYF TGTGCCAGCAGCCCCCGACTCGATACGCAGTATTTT
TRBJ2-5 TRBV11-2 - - CASSFGQRETQYF TGTGCCAGCAGCTTTGGACAGCGCGAGACCCAGTACTTC
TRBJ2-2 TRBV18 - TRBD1 CASSPDRGQVGGELFF TGTGCCAGCTCACCGGACAGGGGGCAAGTCGGCGGGGAGCTGTTTTTT
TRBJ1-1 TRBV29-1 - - CSVEGGGGTEAFF TGCAGCGTTGAAGGGGGGGGAGGCACTGAAGCTTTCTTT
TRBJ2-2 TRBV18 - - CASSPLMGEVGELFF TGTGCCAGCTCACCCCTGATGGGGGAGGTCGGGGAGCTGTTTTTT
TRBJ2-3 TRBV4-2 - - CASSQVGEPDTQYF TGTGCCAGCAGCCAAGTCGGTGAGCCAGATACGCAGTATTTT
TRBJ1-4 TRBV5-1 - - CASSPQPPTATNEKLFF TGCGCCAGCAGCCCCCAACCGCCGACAGCAACTAATGAAAAACTGTTTTTT
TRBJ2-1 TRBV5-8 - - CASSADYAYNEQFF TGTGCCAGCAGCGCGGACTACGCCTACAATGAGCAGTTCTTC
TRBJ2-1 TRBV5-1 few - CASSLGGAANEQFF TGCGCCAGCAGCTTAGGGGGAGCCGCCAATGAGCAGTTCTTC
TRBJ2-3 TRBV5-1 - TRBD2 CASSASSGGNTDTQYF TGCGCCAGCAGCGCCTCGAGCGGGGGGAACACAGATACGCAGTATTTT
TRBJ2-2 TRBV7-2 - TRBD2 CASSSTGTSGSSTGELFF TGTGCCAGCAGCTCCACCGGGACTAGCGGGAGTAGCACCGGGGAGCTGTTTTTT
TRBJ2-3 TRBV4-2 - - CASSQDEGFGTDTQYF TGTGCCAGCAGCCAAGATGAGGGATTTGGCACAGATACGCAGTATTTT
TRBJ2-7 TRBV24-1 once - CATSDGGAGINEQYF TGTGCCACCAGTGATGGAGGGGCTGGTATCAACGAGCAGTACTTC
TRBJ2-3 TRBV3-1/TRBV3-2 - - CASSRMGLGDAGTDTQYF TGTGCCAGCAGTAGAATGGGCCTCGGCGATGCTGGGACAGATACGCAGTATTTT
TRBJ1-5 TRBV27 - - CASSLRGSVGQPQHF TGTGCCAGCAGTTTAAGGGGGTCAGTGGGTCAGCCCCAGCATTTT
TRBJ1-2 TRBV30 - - CAWSLVAAPYTF TGTGCCTGGAGTCTCGTCGCGGCCCCATACACCTTC
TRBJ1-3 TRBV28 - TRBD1 CATGQVSGNTIYF TGTGCCACCGGACAGGTCTCTGGAAACACCATATATTTT
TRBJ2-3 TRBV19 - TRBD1 CASSITGTGDDTQYF TGTGCCAGTAGTATTACCGGGACAGGGGATGATACGCAGTATTTT
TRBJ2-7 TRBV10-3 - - CAISGLPTGGYEQYF TGTGCCATCAGTGGGCTCCCAACCGGGGGCTACGAGCAGTACTTC
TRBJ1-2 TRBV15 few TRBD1 CATSRGQGARGYTF TGTGCCACCAGCAGGGGACAGGGGGCAAGAGGCTACACCTTC
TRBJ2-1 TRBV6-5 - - CATGGGQRGGEQFF TGTGCCACGGGAGGGGGACAGCGTGGGGGTGAGCAGTTCTTC
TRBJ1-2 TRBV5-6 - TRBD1 CASSRTGRGGYTF TGTGCCAGCAGCCGGACAGGGCGCGGTGGCTACACCTTC
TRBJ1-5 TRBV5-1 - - CASSPGDLSNQPQHF TGCGCCAGCAGCCCCGGGGACTTGAGCAATCAGCCCCAGCATTTT
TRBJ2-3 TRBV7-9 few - CASSLGRGPGTDTQYF TGTGCCAGCAGCTTAGGGAGGGGGCCCGGCACAGATACGCAGTATTTT
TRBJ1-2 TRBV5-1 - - CASSFQGQGYGYTF TGCGCCAGCAGCTTTCAGGGGCAGGGCTATGGCTACACCTTC
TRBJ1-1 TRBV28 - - CASKSNSRAFF TGTGCCAGCAAAAGTAATTCGCGGGCTTTCTTT
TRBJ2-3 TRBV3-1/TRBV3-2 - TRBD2 CASSRSGTSVNTDTQYF TGTGCCAGCAGCCGATCCGGGACTAGCGTGAACACAGATACGCAGTATTTT
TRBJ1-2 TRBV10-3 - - CAISESTGSRYGYTF TGTGCCATCAGTGAGAGCACGGGGTCGCGCTATGGCTACACCTTC
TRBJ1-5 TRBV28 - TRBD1 CASRGDRGLYQPQHF TGTGCCAGCAGAGGGGACAGGGGGCTGTATCAGCCCCAGCATTTT
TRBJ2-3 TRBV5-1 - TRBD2 CASSLRPTSGRTDTQYF TGCGCCAGCAGCCTACGGCCGACTAGCGGCCGCACAGATACGCAGTATTTT
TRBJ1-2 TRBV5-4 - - CASKINSGVGYTF TGTGCCAGCAAAATTAACAGCGGCGTAGGCTACACCTTC
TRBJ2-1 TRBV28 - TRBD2 CASSLGGGGSYNEQFF TGTGCCAGCAGTTTAGGTGGCGGGGGCTCCTACAATGAGCAGTTCTTC
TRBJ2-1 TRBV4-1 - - CASSHLGTEGRSYNEQFF TGCGCCAGCAGCCATCTAGGAACCGAGGGCCGCTCCTACAATGAGCAGTTCTTC
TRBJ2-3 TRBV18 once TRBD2 CASSPARLAGGTDTQYF TGTGCCAGCTCACCAGCAAGACTAGCGGGAGGCACAGATACGCAGTATTTT
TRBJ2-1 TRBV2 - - CASSEFRGSEQFF TGTGCCAGCAGTGAATTTCGGGGGAGTGAGCAGTTCTTC
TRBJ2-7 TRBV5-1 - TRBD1 CASSPTGGIHEQYF TGCGCCAGCAGCCCGACAGGGGGAATCCACGAGCAGTACTTC
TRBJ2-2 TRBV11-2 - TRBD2 CASSSRGGFTGELFF TGTGCCAGCAGTTCCCGGGGAGGGTTCACCGGGGAGCTGTTTTTT